The next 8 T cell receptor beta chains were all read from a single sample in a study of immune characterization of retroperitoneal liposarcoma. TCRdb fed the PCR reads into MiXCR, producing one record per CDR3 protein. The sample has more than 9,000 distinct CDR3 sequences; about 30% are singletons. The specimen was tumor tissue. All receptors derive from a male donor with retroperitoneal liposarcoma.

This clonotype came up many times. V gene TRBV7-2 combines with J gene TRBJ2-1; a possible D gene is TRBD1 (5 bases). The CDR3 runs to 12 residues. Germline values: CDR1 SGHTA, CDR2 FQGNSA. The V end was cut by 2 bases, the J end by 13 bases, with 12 bases between. DNA of the CDR3: TGTGCCAGCAGCTTAACAGGAGAGACCCAGTTCTTC. Protein sequence: CASSLTGETQFF. Together with reference TRBV7-2 and TRBJ2-1, the CDR3 gives the full variable domain: GAGVSQSPSNKVTEKGKDVELRCDPISGHTALYWYRQSLGQGLEFLIYFQGNSAPDKSGLPSDRFSAERTGGSVSTLTIQRTQQEDSAVYLCASSLTGETQFFGPGTRLTVL.

Within the sample, this clonotype is medium-sized (0.01 to 0.1%). The V gene is TRBV12-3 or TRBV12-4, the J gene TRBJ2-1, with D uncertain. Matching the DNA end better, TRBJ2-7 makes the J call doubtful. This CDR3 comprises 13 residues. The chain's CDR3 is CASTPRDRNEQYF. In DNA form, the CDR3 reads TGTGCCAGCACTCCCCGCGACCGGAATGAGCAGTACTTC.

V gene TRBV6-8 combines with J gene TRBJ2-2; no firm D call. The CDR3 spans 15 residues. From germline, CDR1 is MNHGY and CDR2 SAAAGT. The germline V and J ends were trimmed by 2 bases and 2 bases, with 9 bases remaining between them. CDR3 sequence: CASSYGLPNTGELFF. CDR3 sequence (DNA): TGTGCCAGCAGTTACGGTCTACCCAACACCGGGGAGCTGTTTTTT.

This clonotype was counted many times. The chain employs TRBV7-2 and TRBJ2-4, with D unresolved. CDR3 length: 15 amino acids. Germline V CDR1 and CDR2: SGHTA, FQGNSA. Between the trimmed V and J ends, which lost 4 bases and 1 base, there was a span of 11 bases. In DNA, the CDR3 is TGTGCCAGCAGCTCTCTCGTCGAGGCCAAAAACATTCAGTACTTC. This encodes CASSSLVEAKNIQYF.

The V and J genes are TRBV11-2 and TRBJ2-3, with D hard to call. Germline V gives CDR1 SGHAT, CDR2 FQNNGV. Trimming took 5 bases from V and 4 from J, leaving 7 bases between them. This CDR3 contains 12 residues. CDR3 loop: CASSPRPDTQYF. The CDR3 DNA reads TGTGCCAGCAGCCCCAGGCCAGATACGCAGTATTTT.

This clonotype came up many times. The chain links TRBV11-3 to TRBJ2-1; possible D gene TRBD2, 6 bases. CDR3 length equals 15 residues. Between the trimmed V and J ends, which lost 1 base and 13 bases, there was a span of 20 bases. CDR1 and CDR2 (germline): SGHNT, YENEEA. The CDR3 bases are TGTGCCAGCAGCTTAGGCGGGATAATCGGAGAGACCCAGTTCTTC. Protein: CASSLGGIIGETQFF.

This clonotype is judged medium-sized. Here the CDR3 DNA reads TGTGCCAGCAGCTTAGGGGTAACCACCGGGGAGCTGTTTTTT. It specifies CASSLGVTTGELFF. The rearrangement uses TRBV7-9 and TRBJ2-2; no reliable D call. Germline V gene lookup returns CDR1 SEHNR and CDR2 FQNEAQ (reference sequence). Between the trimmed V and J ends, which lost 1 base and 4 bases, there was a span of 7 bases. The CDR3 sequence is 14 residues long.

The CDR3, as DNA: TGTGCCAGCAGTGAAGGAATAGCGAGCAATGAGCAGTTCTTC. Protein product: CASSEGIASNEQFF. The gene calls are TRBV6-1 and TRBJ2-5, with TRBD2 as a possible D gene (5 bases). TRBJ2-1 explains the end of the DNA better; the J call may be wrong. From germline, CDR1 is MNHNS and CDR2 SASEGT. The CDR3 consists of 14 residues.